The following is a T cell receptor beta chain sequence with its context. The data derive from a study of cytomegalovirus exposure and HLA in healthy donors. The repertoire was sequenced with immunoSEQ multiplex PCR; TCRdb's copy has only in-frame clones and lacks some. Among 90,000 to 150,000 clones listed, more than 85% were seen once. The sequence was collected from a man younger than 35 in good health and CMV-seropositive. The sequenced material came from PBMCs.

CDR3 protein: CASSLSQGTTDTQYF. The CDR3 DNA is TGCGCCAGCAGTCTTTCTCAGGGAACTACAGATACGCAGTATTTT. This chain connects TRBV4-3 to TRBJ2-3, with a tentative D call TRBD1 (5 bases). The CDR3 covers 15 residues. Germline assignment: CDR1 LGHNA and CDR2 YSLEER. Trimming took 6 bases from V and 3 from J, leaving 16 bases between them.